The present T cell receptor (beta chain) was sequenced within a study of shared clonotypes between healthy human individuals (dated by TCRdb to the early 2020s). The study in broad terms: The cohort included three men and a couple of women between 18 and 49 years of age. Libraries were prepared and TCR repertoires were sequenced by different laboratories using diverse techniques, in order to increase sequencing depth and limit assay-specific biases. The study deeply sequenced blood TCR repertoires of five healthy adults to estimate repertoire size and the extent of clonotype sharing between individuals. For each donor, three plates each were used for CD4 naive and CD4 memory, two plates were used for CD8 naive, and one plate was used for CD8 memory. Leukapheresis yielded between about 0.9 and 9.5 billion PBMCs per donor. Study-level results and caveats: Based on pairwise subsampling, the degree of clonotype sharing among donors was expected to be affected by sequencing depth. Compared with non-shared clonotypes, clonotypes shared by all four sorted-subset donors had higher generation probabilities. Across four donors, about 5% of naive CD4, 3% to 4% of naive CD8, approximately 2.5% of memory CD4, and 0.4% of memory CD8 clonotypes were shared. Larger estimated clonotype richness was generally found for naive subsets than for memory subsets. The genetic and exposure-history diversity represented was limited by the small number of donors. Rarefaction of sorted-subset datasets indicated incomplete sequencing despite the large sequencing depth. Only blood was sampled, and tissue TCR repertoires likely differ from those in blood.

CD8 naive samples were CD45RO-negative cells positively selected for CCR7, giving a CD45RA+CCR7+ population that excluded TemRA cells. The donors were healthy, HIV-negative adults with no recently reported acute infections or vaccinations. Only Caucasian adults living in Nashville, Tennessee, USA were represented among the donors. Blood was obtained by leukapheresis, after which PBMCs were separated by Ficoll-Histopaque density gradient centrifugation and cryopreserved in liquid nitrogen vapor phase. Analytical flow cytometry was used to check the purity and quantity of each magnetically sorted T cell population. Genomic DNA was isolated from every sorted fraction and measured by UV absorbance on a Nanodrop 2000c. With regard to this clone: Its antigen is still unknown. No base qualities exist here, and no much larger clone lies one base off it.

Using the deep immunoSEQ assay, multiplex PCR amplified TCR CDR3 regions from genomic DNA. Extracted genomic DNA from each cell subset was spread evenly across all wells of several immunoSEQ 96-well plates, with each plate serving as a replicate. Each replicate PCR for sorted subsets received 200 ng genomic DNA, equal to about 30,000 T cell genomes. Purified libraries were measured with a Qubit 3.0 fluorometer, size-checked on a Bioanalyzer 2100, and measured again with the KAPA Library Quantification kit. Each immunoSEQ 96-well plate was sequenced on its own single-read 150-cycle Illumina NextSeq 550 flow cell. Per the authors' processing: Because only junctional sequences without quality scores were contained in the immunoSEQ output, filtering matching that applied to full-length reads could not be performed. Sequences were annotated with PyIR, a Python wrapper for IgBLAST v1.9, and V/J genes and CDR3 were assigned using IMGT germline references. Reads were filtered out if the reads had weak V/J assignments (E-value above 1e-6), no CDR3, stop codons, out-of-frame junctions, or ambiguous translated residues. V3J clonotypes were defined by identical inferred V gene, J gene, and CDR3 amino acid sequence. To compute the percentage overlap between repertoires, the number of shared unique clonotypes was divided by the size of the smaller repertoire. Richness of each repertoire was evaluated using RTK rarefaction, the Chao1 estimator, and Recon v2.1 estimates of unobserved clonotypes. Generation probabilities for all TCRbeta clonotypes obtained by the gDNA method from a handful of donors were computed using OLGA. The table was pulled from immuneACCESS by TCRdb, which kept in-frame rearrangements only. Such tables lose some clones; where checked, under half of the loss comes from unresolved V genes, and the rest has no known cause. V, J and clone size are those of that table, while D and trimming were read from the DNA. This sample is represented by 630,000 or so clones; 95% to 98% of them were singletons. The ten largest clones capture approximately 0.3% of the sample.

CDR1 and CDR2, looked up from the germline V gene (reference sequence), are PRHDT and FYEKMQ. V is cut back by 3 bases and J by 2 bases, with 7 bases in the junction unmatched. The CDR3 holds 16 amino acids from the cysteine to the phenylalanine. Left in the record is the CDR3 DNA by itself, 48 bases read in frame from the first base. The sequenced sample consisted of naive CD8+ T cells sorted from blood. Interpreted using the paper, the cell subset or site label stands for: CD45RA+CCR7+. The TCR originated in a man under 40 in good health. The rearrangement combines TRBV13 with TRBJ2-3, and 8 junctional nucleotides match TRBD1. The DNA sequence follows: TGTGCCAGCAGCTTTTCCGGGACAGGTGACACAGATACGCAGTATTTT. Translated, it reads CASSFSGTGDTDTQYF.